This TCR beta chain came from a study of blood T cell repertoires in COVID-19. Study in general: Collection of acute and convalescent COVID-19 samples took place in the United States, Italy and Spain.

As processed by the authors: Researchers report that nucleated cell counts were estimated from reference gene primer amplification. Sequencing was performed with immunoSEQ multiplex PCR; in TCRdb, only in-frame clones are kept and a portion is missing. For V, J and clone size, that table is used; D and trimming come from the DNA. The table lists roughly 330,000 clones, about 87% of them singletons. Those enrolled, adults aged about 18 to 89 years, came from about 24 US areas. Participant reports of clinical history set cohort assignment. This clone is a singleton in its sample. Germline assignment: CDR1 SGHTA and CDR2 FQGNSA. This CDR3 has 16 amino acids. V dropped 5 bases and J dropped 2; count of bases not matched to a gene: 9.

This TCR derives from a woman younger than 45 who had recovered from COVID-19. The sample consisted of PBMCs or T cells enriched from blood (not recorded which). V usage is TRBV7-2 and J usage is TRBJ2-3; TRBD2 aligns across 8 bases. The CDR3 DNA reads as TGTGCCAGCAGCCGGGCGGGTAGCGGGACCACAGATACGCAGTATTTT. Protein sequence: CASSRAGSGTTDTQYF.